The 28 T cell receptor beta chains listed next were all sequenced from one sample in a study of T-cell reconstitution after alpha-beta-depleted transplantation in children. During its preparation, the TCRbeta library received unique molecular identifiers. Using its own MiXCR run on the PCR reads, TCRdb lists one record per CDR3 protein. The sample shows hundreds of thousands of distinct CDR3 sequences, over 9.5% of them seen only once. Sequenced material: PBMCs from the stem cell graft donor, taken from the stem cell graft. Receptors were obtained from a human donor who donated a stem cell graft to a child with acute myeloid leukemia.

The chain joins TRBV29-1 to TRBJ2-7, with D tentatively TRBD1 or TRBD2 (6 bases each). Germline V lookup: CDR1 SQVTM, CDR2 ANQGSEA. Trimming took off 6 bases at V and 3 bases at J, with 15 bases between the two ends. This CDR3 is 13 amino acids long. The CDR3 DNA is TGCAGCGTGGGGGGCGCAGGGAACTACGAGCAGTACTTC. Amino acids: CSVGGAGNYEQYF.

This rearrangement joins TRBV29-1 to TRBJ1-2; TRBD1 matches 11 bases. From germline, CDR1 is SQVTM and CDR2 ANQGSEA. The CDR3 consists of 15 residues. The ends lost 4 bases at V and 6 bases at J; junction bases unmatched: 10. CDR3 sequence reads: CSVGGQGVLGHGYTF. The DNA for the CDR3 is TGCAGCGTTGGGGGACAGGGGGTATTGGGCCATGGCTACACCTTC.

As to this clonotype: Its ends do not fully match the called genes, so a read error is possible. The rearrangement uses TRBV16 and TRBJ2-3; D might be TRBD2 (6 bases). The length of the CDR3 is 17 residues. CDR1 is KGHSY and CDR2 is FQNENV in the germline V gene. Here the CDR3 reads CATSQDHPSVTSDTQYF. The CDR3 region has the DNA TGTGCCACCAGCCAAGACCATCCTAGCGTCACCTCGGATACGCAGTATTTT.

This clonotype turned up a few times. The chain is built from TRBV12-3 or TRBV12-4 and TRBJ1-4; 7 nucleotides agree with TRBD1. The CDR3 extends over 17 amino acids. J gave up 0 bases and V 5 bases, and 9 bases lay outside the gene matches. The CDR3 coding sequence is TGTGCCAGCAGTCCCGGGAAGGGGGCAACAACTAATGAAAAACTGTTTTTT. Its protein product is CASSPGKGATTNEKLFF.

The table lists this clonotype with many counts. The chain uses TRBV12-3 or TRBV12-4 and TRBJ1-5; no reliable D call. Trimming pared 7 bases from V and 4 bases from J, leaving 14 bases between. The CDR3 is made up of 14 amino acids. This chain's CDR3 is CASNYRGVNQPQHF. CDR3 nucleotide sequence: TGTGCCAGCAACTACCGGGGTGTAAATCAGCCCCAGCATTTT.

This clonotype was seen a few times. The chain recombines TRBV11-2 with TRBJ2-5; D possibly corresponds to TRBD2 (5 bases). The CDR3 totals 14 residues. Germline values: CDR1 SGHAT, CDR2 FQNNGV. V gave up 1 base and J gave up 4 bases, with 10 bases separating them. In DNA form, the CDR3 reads TGTGCCAGCAGCTTAGTCCGGGAAGCAGAGACCCAGTACTTC. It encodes CASSLVREAETQYF.

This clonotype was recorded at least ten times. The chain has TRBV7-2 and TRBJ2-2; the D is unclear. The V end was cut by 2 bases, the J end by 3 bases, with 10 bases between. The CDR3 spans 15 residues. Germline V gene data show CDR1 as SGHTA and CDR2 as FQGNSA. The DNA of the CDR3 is TGTGCCAGCAGCTTACGACCAACCGACACCGGGGAGCTGTTTTTT. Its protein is CASSLRPTDTGELFF.

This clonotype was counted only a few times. CDR3 sequence: CASRGAATEAFF. In DNA, the CDR3 is TGCGCCAGCAGAGGTGCCGCGACTGAAGCTTTCTTT. This sequence joins TRBV4-1 and TRBJ1-1, with D unresolved. Trimming shortened V by 6 bases and J by 5 bases, and 10 bases separated the two germline ends. Germline V gene lookup returns CDR1 MGHRA and CDR2 YSYEKL. This CDR3 comprises 12 residues.

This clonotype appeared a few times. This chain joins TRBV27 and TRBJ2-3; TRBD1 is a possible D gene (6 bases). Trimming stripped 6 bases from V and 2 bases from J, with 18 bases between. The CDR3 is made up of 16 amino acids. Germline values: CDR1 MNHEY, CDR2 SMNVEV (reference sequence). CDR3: CASSLRTAVSTDTQYF. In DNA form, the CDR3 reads TGTGCCAGCAGCCTACGGACAGCCGTTTCCACAGATACGCAGTATTTT.

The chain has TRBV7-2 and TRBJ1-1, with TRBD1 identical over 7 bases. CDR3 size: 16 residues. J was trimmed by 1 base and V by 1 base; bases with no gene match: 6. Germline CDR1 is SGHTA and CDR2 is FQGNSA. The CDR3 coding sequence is TGTGCCAGCAGCTTAGGGACAGGCCATGCGAACACTGAAGCTTTCTTT. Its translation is CASSLGTGHANTEAFF. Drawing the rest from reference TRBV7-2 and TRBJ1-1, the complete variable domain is GAGVSQSPSNKVTEKGKDVELRCDPISGHTALYWYRQSLGQGLEFLIYFQGNSAPDKSGLPSDRFSAERTGGSVSTLTIQRTQQEDSAVYLCASSLGTGHANTEAFFGQGTRLTVV.

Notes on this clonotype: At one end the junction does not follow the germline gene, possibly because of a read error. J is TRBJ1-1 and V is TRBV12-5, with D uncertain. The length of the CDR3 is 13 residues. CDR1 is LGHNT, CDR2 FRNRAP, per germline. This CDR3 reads CASGLFENSEAFF. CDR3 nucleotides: TGTGCTAGTGGTTTATTCGAGAACTCTGAAGCTTTCTTT.

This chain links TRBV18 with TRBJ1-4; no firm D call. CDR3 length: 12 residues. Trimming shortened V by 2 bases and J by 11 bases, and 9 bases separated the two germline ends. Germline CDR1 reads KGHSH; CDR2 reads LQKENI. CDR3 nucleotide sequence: TGTGCCAGCTCACCAGTCGCTGGGAAACTGTTTTTT. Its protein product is CASSPVAGKLFF.

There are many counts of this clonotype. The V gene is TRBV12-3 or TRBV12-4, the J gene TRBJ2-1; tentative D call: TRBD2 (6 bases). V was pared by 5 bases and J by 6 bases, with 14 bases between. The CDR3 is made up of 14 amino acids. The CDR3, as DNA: TGTGCCAGCAGTATTGGGGGAGGAAGCAATGAGCAGTTCTTC. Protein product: CASSIGGGSNEQFF.

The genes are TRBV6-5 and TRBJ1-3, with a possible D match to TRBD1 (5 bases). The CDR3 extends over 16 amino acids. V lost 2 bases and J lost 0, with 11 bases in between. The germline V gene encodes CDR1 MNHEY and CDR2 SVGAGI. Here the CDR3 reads CASSYSRDVSGNTIYF. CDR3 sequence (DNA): TGTGCCAGCAGTTACAGTCGGGACGTCTCTGGAAACACCATATATTTT.

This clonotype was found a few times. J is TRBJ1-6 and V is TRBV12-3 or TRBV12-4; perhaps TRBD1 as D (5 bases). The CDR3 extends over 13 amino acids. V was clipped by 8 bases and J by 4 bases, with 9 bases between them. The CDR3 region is CASSTEYNSPLHF. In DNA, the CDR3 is TGTGCCAGCTCGACAGAATATAATTCACCCCTCCACTTT.

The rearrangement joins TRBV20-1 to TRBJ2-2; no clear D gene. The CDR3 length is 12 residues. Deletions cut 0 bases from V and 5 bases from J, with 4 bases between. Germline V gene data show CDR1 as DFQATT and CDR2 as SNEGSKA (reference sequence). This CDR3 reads CSARDHTGELFF. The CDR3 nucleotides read TGCAGTGCTAGAGATCATACCGGGGAGCTGTTTTTT.

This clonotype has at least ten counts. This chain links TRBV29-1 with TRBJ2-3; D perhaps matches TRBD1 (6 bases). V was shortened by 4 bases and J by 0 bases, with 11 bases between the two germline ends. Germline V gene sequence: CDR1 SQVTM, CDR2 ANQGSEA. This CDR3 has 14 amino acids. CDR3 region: CSVGKQGSTDTQYF. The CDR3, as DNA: TGCAGCGTTGGAAAGCAGGGGAGCACAGATACGCAGTATTTT.

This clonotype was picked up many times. The CDR3 nucleotides are TGCAGCGTTTTTTTTCAGGGCCGCAGGAACAAATACAATGAGCAGTTCTTC. Protein product: CSVFFQGRRNKYNEQFF. The rearrangement links TRBV29-1 to TRBJ2-1, with D possibly matching TRBD1 (5 bases). Germline V gene lookup returns CDR1 SQVTM and CDR2 ANQGSEA. The CDR3 loop spans 17 amino acids. The V gene lost 5 bases and the J gene lost 4 bases, with 24 bases spanning the gap.

This CDR3 is CASGLAVLAGAYNEQFF. Written as DNA, the CDR3 is TGTGCTAGTGGTTTGGCCGTACTAGCGGGAGCCTACAATGAGCAGTTCTTC. V usage is TRBV12-5 and J usage is TRBJ2-1, with 11 bases that match TRBD2. The germline V gene encodes CDR1 LGHNT and CDR2 FRNRAP. The CDR3 consists of 17 residues. The trim removed 1 base at V and 2 bases at J, leaving 4 bases unmatched.

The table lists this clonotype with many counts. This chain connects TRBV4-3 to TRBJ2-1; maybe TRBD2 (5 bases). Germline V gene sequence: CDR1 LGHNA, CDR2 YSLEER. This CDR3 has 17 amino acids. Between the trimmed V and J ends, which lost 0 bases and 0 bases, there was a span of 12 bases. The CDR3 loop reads CASSQDPGLSSYNEQFF. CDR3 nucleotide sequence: TGCGCCAGCAGCCAAGATCCCGGACTTAGCTCCTACAATGAGCAGTTCTTC.

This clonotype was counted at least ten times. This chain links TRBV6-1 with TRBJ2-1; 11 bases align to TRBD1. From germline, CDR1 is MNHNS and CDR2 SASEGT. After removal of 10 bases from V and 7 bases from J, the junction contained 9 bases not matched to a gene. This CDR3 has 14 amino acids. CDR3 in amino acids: CATLDRGRSNEQFF. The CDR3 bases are TGTGCCACCCTGGACAGGGGGCGTTCGAATGAGCAGTTCTTC.

CDR3 sequence: CSAQWQGGAYEQYF. The CDR3 region has the DNA TGCAGTGCCCAGTGGCAGGGCGGGGCCTACGAGCAGTACTTC. The chain joins TRBV20-1 to TRBJ2-7; the D gene is possibly TRBD2 (6 bases). Germline CDR1 reads DFQATT; CDR2 reads SNEGSKA (reference sequence). Trimming removed 6 bases at V and 2 bases at J, with 17 bases between. The CDR3 runs to 14 residues.

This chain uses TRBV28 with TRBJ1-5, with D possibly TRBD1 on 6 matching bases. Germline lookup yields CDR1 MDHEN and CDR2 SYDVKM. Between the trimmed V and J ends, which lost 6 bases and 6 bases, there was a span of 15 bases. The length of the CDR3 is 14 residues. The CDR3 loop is CASRSTGNVQPQHF. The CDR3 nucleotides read TGTGCCAGCAGGTCGACAGGAAACGTTCAGCCCCAGCATTTT.

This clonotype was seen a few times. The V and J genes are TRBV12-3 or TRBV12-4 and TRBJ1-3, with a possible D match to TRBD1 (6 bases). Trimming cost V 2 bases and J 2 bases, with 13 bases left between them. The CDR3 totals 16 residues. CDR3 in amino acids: CASSLLGQGPGNTIYF. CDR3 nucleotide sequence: TGTGCCAGCAGTTTATTGGGACAAGGCCCTGGAAACACCATATATTTT.

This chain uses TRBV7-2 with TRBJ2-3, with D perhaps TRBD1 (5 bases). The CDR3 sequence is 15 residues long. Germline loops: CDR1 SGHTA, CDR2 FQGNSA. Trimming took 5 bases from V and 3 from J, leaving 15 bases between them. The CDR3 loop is CASSASWGNTDTQYF. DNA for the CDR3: TGTGCCAGCAGCGCGTCATGGGGCAATACAGATACGCAGTATTTT.

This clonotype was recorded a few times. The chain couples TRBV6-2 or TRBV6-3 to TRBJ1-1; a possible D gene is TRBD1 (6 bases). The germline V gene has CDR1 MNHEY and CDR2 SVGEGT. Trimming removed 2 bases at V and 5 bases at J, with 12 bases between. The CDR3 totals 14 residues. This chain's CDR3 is CASSYVQGRTEAFF. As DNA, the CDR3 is TGTGCCAGCAGTTACGTCCAGGGGAGGACTGAAGCTTTCTTT.

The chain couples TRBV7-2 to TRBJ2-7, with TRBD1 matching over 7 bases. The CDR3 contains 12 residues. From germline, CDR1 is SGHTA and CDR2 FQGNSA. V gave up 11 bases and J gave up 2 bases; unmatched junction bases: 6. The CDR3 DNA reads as TGTGCCTCCACTGGGACAGCCTACGAGCAGTACTTC. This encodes CASTGTAYEQYF.

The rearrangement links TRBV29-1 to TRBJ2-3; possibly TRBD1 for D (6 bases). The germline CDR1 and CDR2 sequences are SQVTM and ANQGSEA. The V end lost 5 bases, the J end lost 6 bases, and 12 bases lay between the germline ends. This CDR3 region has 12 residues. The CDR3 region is CSVRQGSDTQYF. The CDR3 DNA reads TGCAGCGTTCGTCAGGGGTCGGATACGCAGTATTTT.